The clone carrying this T cell receptor beta chain appeared once. Trimming cost V 4 bases and J 7 bases; bases outside gene matches: 13. The germline V gene encodes CDR1 SGHVS and CDR2 FNYEAQ. The CDR3 consists of 15 residues. This entry belongs to a study of OX40 agonist ivuxolimab in advanced cancers. Measured with immunoSEQ multiplex PCR; TCRdb has only the in-frame clones, and not every one. The sample lists over 45,000 clones, about four fifths seen once, with more than 1.1% in the top ten. The source of this sequence is an adult with an advanced solid tumor such as melanoma, head and neck, liver or kidney cancer. This rearrangement joins TRBV7-6 to TRBJ2-7; 7 positions agree with TRBD1. The sample here was CD4+ or CD8+ T cells sorted from blood, taken in a trial of the OX40 agonist ivuxolimab. The CDR3 nucleotides read TGTGCCAGCAGCTCGCGGACAGGCCAGGGGTGGGAGCAGTACTTC. This translates into CASSSRTGQGWEQYF.